The 23 T cell receptor beta chains reported below all come from one sample, sequenced in a study of cytomegalovirus exposure and HLA in healthy donors. PCR involved 60 Vbeta and 13 Jbeta primers. The table came from immunoSEQ multiplex PCR; TCRdb's copy has only in-frame clones and leaves some out. The sample has approximately 95,000 clones, 65% to 90% seen once; the top ten hold approximately 3.9%. Sequenced: PBMCs. The receptors originated from a woman aged 65 to 85 in good health and CMV-seropositive.

V and J are TRBV7-9 and TRBJ2-2; D remains ambiguous. The CDR3 consists of 15 residues. Trimming pared 5 bases from V and 1 base from J, leaving 11 bases between. Germline assignment: CDR1 SEHNR and CDR2 FQNEAQ (reference sequence). CDR3 amino acids: CASSPHSGNTGELFF. CDR3 in DNA: TGTGCCAGCAGCCCCCATTCGGGGAACACCGGGGAGCTGTTTTTT.

This chain uses TRBV28 with TRBJ2-2, with 12 bases identical to TRBD2. Per germline, CDR1 MDHEN and CDR2 SYDVKM. The CDR3 length is 16 residues. J lost 6 bases, V lost 6 bases, and 8 bases had no gene match. The CDR3 is CASSEGASGRAGELFF. In DNA, the CDR3 is TGTGCCAGCAGCGAAGGGGCTAGCGGGAGGGCCGGGGAGCTGTTTTTT. The full variable domain, completed using reference TRBV28 and TRBJ2-2, is DVKVTQSSRYLVKRTGEKVFLECVQDMDHENMFWYRQDPGLGLRLIYFSYDVKMKEKGDIPEGYSVSREKKERFSLILESASTNQTSMYLCASSEGASGRAGELFFGEGSRLTVL.

The chain has TRBV13 and TRBJ2-7; 10 nucleotides match TRBD1. The CDR3 consists of 16 residues. Germline CDR1 PRHDT, CDR2 FYEKMQ (reference sequence). The V and J ends lost 4 bases and 5 bases, in that order; junction bases with no gene match: 11. The CDR3 reads CASSSGQGFPSDEQYF. The CDR3 nucleotides are TGTGCCAGCAGCTCGGGACAGGGGTTTCCTTCCGACGAGCAGTACTTC.

The chain links TRBV19 to TRBJ1-2; 9 bases are shared with TRBD1. The CDR3 length is 13 residues. Germline CDR1 is LNHDA and CDR2 is SQIVND (reference sequence). With 3 bases clipped from V and 4 bases from J, the junction kept 0 bases outside the gene matches. In nucleotides, the CDR3 is TGTGCCAGTAGTATGACAGGGGGCTATGGCTACACCTTC. Protein sequence: CASSMTGGYGYTF.

This clone was detected only once. This rearrangement joins TRBV7-6 to TRBJ2-7; D ambiguous. The V gene lost 5 bases and the J gene lost 4 bases, with 9 bases spanning the gap. The CDR3 is made up of 12 amino acids. Germline V gene sequence: CDR1 SGHVS, CDR2 FNYEAQ. The CDR3 spells CASSTNGYEQYF. As DNA, the CDR3 is TGTGCCAGCAGCACAAACGGGTACGAGCAGTACTTC.

V usage is TRBV5-6 and J usage is TRBJ2-1, with 9 bases identical to TRBD2. CDR1 and CDR2 from the germline V gene are SGHDT and YYEEEE. This CDR3 has 14 residues. Trimming removed 0 bases from V and 9 bases from J; junction bases left unmatched: 4. The CDR3: CASSLGTSDPEQFF. CDR3 sequence (DNA): TGTGCCAGCAGCTTGGGGACTAGCGATCCTGAGCAGTTCTTC.

V usage is TRBV5-8 and J usage is TRBJ2-3, with D possibly TRBD2 on 6 matching bases. Germline CDR1 and CDR2: SGHTS and YDEGEE. The CDR3 is 16 residues long. Trimming left V 1 base short and J 0 bases short, with 12 bases between. CDR3 in amino acids: CASSLWQGGSTDTQYF. The CDR3 DNA sequence: TGTGCCAGCAGCTTGTGGCAGGGAGGAAGCACAGATACGCAGTATTTT.

The chain is built from TRBV7-3 and TRBJ2-5; D call uncertain. Germline V CDR1 and CDR2: SGHTA, FQGTGA. The CDR3 runs to 14 residues. The V end was cut by 5 bases, the J end by 1 base, with 11 bases between. The CDR3 spells CASSPNGPQETQYF. DNA for the CDR3: TGTGCCAGCAGCCCCAATGGGCCCCAAGAGACCCAGTACTTC.

The J gene is TRBJ2-2, the V gene TRBV4-2, with 10 bases fitting TRBD2. This CDR3 spans 18 amino acids. Germline lookup yields CDR1 LGHNA and CDR2 YNFKEQ. Losses at the gene ends were 0 bases for V and 3 bases for J; bases not matched to a gene: 7. The CDR3 nucleotides are TGTGCCAGCAGCCAAGATCCTAGCGGGAGCTCGTACACCGGGGAGCTGTTTTTT. It encodes CASSQDPSGSSYTGELFF.

The gene calls are TRBV19 and TRBJ1-4; 7 bases line up with TRBD1. V gave up 5 bases and J gave up 8 bases; unmatched junction bases: 8. The V gene's germline CDR1 is LNHDA and CDR2 SQIVND (reference sequence). The CDR3 has 14 residues. CDR3 bases: TGTGCCAGTAGTGAACAGGCGACAGGGGAAAAACTGTTTTTT. Translated: CASSEQATGEKLFF.

This clone was picked up a small number of times. This sequence joins TRBV2 and TRBJ2-7; D is unresolved. Trimming left V 4 bases short and J 0 bases short, with 7 bases between. The CDR3 is 13 residues long. From germline, CDR1 is SNHLY and CDR2 FYNNEI. CDR3 nucleotide sequence: TGTGCCAGCAGTGTGAGTCTCTCCTACGAGCAGTACTTC. This translates into CASSVSLSYEQYF.

This clone was seen more than once but under ten times. The chain carries TRBV2 and TRBJ1-1; TRBD1 aligns across 7 bases. The V and J ends lost 9 bases and 2 bases, in that order; junction bases with no gene match: 6. Germline CDR1 and CDR2: SNHLY and FYNNEI. This CDR3 comprises 13 residues. The CDR3 nucleotides read TGTGCCAGTTACAGGGACAGTAACACTGAAGCTTTCTTT. This translates into CASYRDSNTEAFF.

CDR3 in DNA: TGTGCCAGCAGCCCGATCTACAACTATGGCTACACCTTC. Protein: CASSPIYNYGYTF. This rearrangement joins TRBV7-2 to TRBJ1-2; D is ambiguous. The germline CDR1 and CDR2 sequences are SGHTA and FQGNSA. V was pared by 5 bases and J by 2 bases, with 9 bases between. The CDR3 consists of 13 residues.

The rearrangement links TRBV19 to TRBJ2-1; TRBD2 matches 11 bases. CDR1 and CDR2 from the germline V gene are LNHDA and SQIVND (reference sequence). The CDR3 loop spans 15 amino acids. Losses at the gene ends were 3 bases for V and 6 bases for J; bases not matched to a gene: 4. The CDR3 DNA is TGTGCCAGTAGTATTACTAGCGGGAGTGGCAATGAGCAGTTCTTC. As protein: CASSITSGSGNEQFF.

This clone has only one observation. The chain employs TRBV7-9 and TRBJ1-6; D is undetermined. V lost 4 bases to trimming and J lost 2 bases, with 15 bases between them. The length of the CDR3 is 17 residues. Looked up from germline, CDR1 is SEHNR and CDR2 is FQNEAQ (reference sequence). The CDR3 DNA reads as TGTGCCAGCAGCTCCCCGACGCACAGTGCCTATAATTCACCCCTCCACTTT. It yields the protein CASSSPTHSAYNSPLHF. The entire variable domain, with the rest obtained from reference TRBV7-9 and TRBJ1-6, is as follows: DTGVSQNPRHKITKRGQNVTFRCDPISEHNRLYWYRQTLGQGPEFLTYFQNEAQLEKSRLLSDRFSAERPKGSFSTLEIQRTEQGDSAMYLCASSSPTHSAYNSPLHFGNGTRLTVT.

The chain recombines TRBV7-9 with TRBJ2-3, with 9 bases fitting TRBD2. Per the germline V gene, CDR1 is SEHNR and CDR2 is FQNEAQ (reference sequence). V shed 8 bases, J shed 4 bases, and the junction held 7 bases outside the gene matches. The CDR3 is made up of 14 amino acids. The CDR3 spells CASGGTSRPDTQYF. In DNA form, the CDR3 reads TGTGCCAGCGGCGGGACTAGCCGCCCAGATACGCAGTATTTT.

The CDR3 here is CAARPSIDSGQPQHF. The CDR3 DNA reads TGTGCCGCGCGCCCCTCGATCGATTCGGGGCAGCCCCAGCATTTT. The chain recombines TRBV10-3 with TRBJ1-5; D is ambiguous. The CDR3 has 15 residues. Trimming pared 11 bases from V and 7 bases from J, leaving 24 bases between. In germline, CDR1 is ENHRY, CDR2 SYGVKD.

The chain recombines TRBV7-2 with TRBJ2-3; 10 bases are a match to TRBD1. Germline V lookup: CDR1 SGHTA, CDR2 FQGNSA. J gave up 4 bases and V 2 bases, and 6 bases lay outside the gene matches. CDR3 length equals 16 residues. This CDR3 reads CASSLTDRGIADTQYF. The CDR3 DNA is TGTGCCAGCAGCTTAACGGACAGGGGGATAGCAGATACGCAGTATTTT.

Concerning this clone: Likely a read error: the CDR3 ends without its conserved phenylalanine or tryptophan. The chain links TRBV5-4 to TRBJ2-7; possible D gene TRBD2, 6 bases. CDR3 length: 15 residues. Deletions cut 0 bases from V and 3 bases from J, with 13 bases between. Germline CDR1 and CDR2: SGHNT and YYREEE (reference sequence). CDR3: CASSLGGGLFYEQYL. CDR3 sequence (DNA): TGTGCCAGCAGCTTGGGTGGGGGACTCTTCTACGAGCAGTACCTC.

V usage is TRBV14 and J usage is TRBJ2-1, with 10 positions matching TRBD2. The CDR3 has 16 residues. The V gene end was trimmed by 4 bases and the J gene end by 7 bases; junction bases not matched to a gene: 10. CDR1 and CDR2 (germline): SGHDN, FVKESK. The CDR3 DNA reads as TGTGCCAGCAGCCGACGACTAGCGGGCATTCGGAATGAGCAGTTCTTC. Its translation is CASSRRLAGIRNEQFF.

The genes are TRBV5-1 and TRBJ2-3; 10 bases agree with TRBD2. Germline lookup yields CDR1 SGHRS and CDR2 YFSETQ. With 7 bases clipped from V and 5 bases from J, the junction kept 16 bases outside the gene matches. The CDR3 totals 17 residues. This chain's CDR3 is CASSSARTSGARDTQYF. In DNA form, the CDR3 reads TGCGCCAGCTCATCGGCCCGAACTAGCGGGGCTCGAGATACGCAGTATTTT.

The rearrangement uses TRBV6-1 and TRBJ1-1; D perhaps matches TRBD1 (6 bases). This CDR3 is 14 amino acids long. The germline CDR1 and CDR2 sequences are MNHNS and SASEGT. Trimming removed 5 bases from V and 4 bases from J, with 14 bases in between. CDR3 coding DNA: TGTGCCAGCAGTCTCCAAAGGACAGTCACTGAAGCTTTCTTT. As protein: CASSLQRTVTEAFF.

This clone was picked up a small number of times. V usage is TRBV6-5 and J usage is TRBJ2-1; TRBD2 matches at 8 bases. This CDR3 has 15 residues. Germline V CDR1 and CDR2: MNHEY, SVGAGI. The V segment lost 5 bases and the J segment 7 bases; nucleotides outside the gene matches: 10. The CDR3 loop reads CASSPPGTSGNEQFF. DNA of the CDR3: TGTGCCAGCAGTCCTCCCGGGACTAGTGGTAATGAGCAGTTCTTC.